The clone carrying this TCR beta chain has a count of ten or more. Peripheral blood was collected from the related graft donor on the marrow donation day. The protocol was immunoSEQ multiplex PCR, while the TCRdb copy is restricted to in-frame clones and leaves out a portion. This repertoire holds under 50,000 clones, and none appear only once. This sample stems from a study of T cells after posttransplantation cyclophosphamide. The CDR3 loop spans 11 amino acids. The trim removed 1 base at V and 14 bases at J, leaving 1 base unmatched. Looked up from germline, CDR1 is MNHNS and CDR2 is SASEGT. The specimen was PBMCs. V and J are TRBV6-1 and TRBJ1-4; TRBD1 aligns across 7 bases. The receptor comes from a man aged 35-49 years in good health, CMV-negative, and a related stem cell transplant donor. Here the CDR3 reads CASSEDRGLFF. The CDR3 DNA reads TGTGCCAGCAGTGAAGACAGGGGTCTGTTTTTT.